This T cell receptor (beta chain) was obtained from a study of T cells after yellow fever vaccination. Findings and limits, study-wide: Booster sampling recovered most clones from primary vaccination (approximately 97% CD4, just over 85% CD8). Abundant clonotypes (contaminants from the bulk population) could be present in FACS-sorted repertoires.

This clonotype was detected a few times. No antigen is known for it. TCR cDNA was made by 5'RACE template switching, adding a universal primer site and UMIs. One entry per CDR3 protein results from TCRdb running MiXCR on the 5' RACE reads. The sample lists about 340,000 distinct CDR3 sequences, 3% to 4.5% occurring once. This CDR3 spans 14 amino acids. Germline V gene lookup returns CDR1 KGHSH and CDR2 LQKENI. V was shortened by 2 bases and J by 7 bases, with 14 bases between the two germline ends. The sequences come from PBMCs, collected 5 days after the yellow fever booster vaccination. The chain employs TRBV18 and TRBJ2-5; no reliable D call. This TCR came from a man aged 18 to 29 who received the YFV17D yellow fever vaccine. CDR3 in amino acids: CASSPTPAWGTQYF. In DNA, the CDR3 is TGTGCCAGCTCACCAACCCCAGCGTGGGGGACCCAGTACTTC.